This TCR beta chain was profiled in a study of blood T cell repertoires in COVID-19 (dated by TCRdb to about 2020). Looking at the study overall: The collaborator samples originated in the United States, Italy and Spain and spanned the acute and convalescent phases of COVID-19. Deeply sampled blood TCRbeta repertoires from subjects exposed to, actively infected with, or recovered from COVID-19 were included in the dataset. The samples were drawn from two sources: the first 160 participants of the ongoing ImmuneRACE study, and 1,254 subjects contributed by 6 global collaborators. The repertoires were made available in a free public database intended to serve as a resource for research on the immune response to SARS-CoV-2. Where available, HLA class I and class II types were obtained from metadata supplied by the sample provider rather than from assay-based typing. Nearly every sample came with metadata listing a de-identified subject ID, COVID-19 status, age in years and sex. The prospective study material was composed of cDNA or gDNA derived from T cells, B-cell-depleted T cells, or PBMCs. Overall study results and their limits: How much clinical and demographic metadata was included differed by source and by participant, and the metadata was provided uncurated.

Ends trimmed: V by 0 bases, J by 4 bases; bases unmatched to a gene: 15. From cysteine to phenylalanine, the CDR3 is 20 amino acids long. Only the CDR3 portion is preserved as DNA: 60 bases, with reading frame beginning at the first base. From the germline V gene, CDR1 is SGHTS and CDR2 is YDEGEE. At one collaborating source in Seattle, patients were enrolled during active infection and were followed longitudinally through the course of disease. The collaborating institutions used their own protocols to collect whole blood in K2EDTA tubes. For TCRbeta analysis, collaborator samples were shipped as frozen whole blood, as isolated PBMCs, or as DNA extracted from either sample type. Concerning this clone: Its antigen remains undetermined. The record has no base qualities; no much larger clone is one base away.

TCRbeta CDR3 regions were amplified from genomic DNA by means of the immunoSEQ Assay, a bias-controlled multiplex PCR. On the authors' methods: The number of nucleated cells in each sample was estimated from the amplification of reference gene primers within the assay. To quantify the absolute abundance of each unique TCRbeta CDR3 rearrangement, sequence reads were collapsed and filtered. Productive Simpson clonality was computed per sample as the square root of Simpson's diversity index over productive rearrangements. TCRdb holds this immuneACCESS table with in-frame rearrangements only. Some clones are missing; in checked studies, unresolved V genes explain under half, and the rest has no known cause. V and J calls and clone size are given by that table; D and trimming were obtained from the DNA. Within this sample are 150,000 to 200,000 clones, with roughly 89% of them counted one time only. Clones ranked in the top ten supply approximately 12% of the sample.

The rearranged segments are TRBV5-8 and TRBJ1-5, and 11 bases in between align with TRBD1. The TCR originated in a woman in her seventies with COVID-19, enrolled during active disease. Sample: peripheral blood. The encoded CDR3 is CASSLENRKGQGGLNQPQHF. The bases read TGTGCCAGCAGCTTGGAAAACAGAAAGGGACAGGGGGGCCTTAATCAGCCCCAGCATTTT.